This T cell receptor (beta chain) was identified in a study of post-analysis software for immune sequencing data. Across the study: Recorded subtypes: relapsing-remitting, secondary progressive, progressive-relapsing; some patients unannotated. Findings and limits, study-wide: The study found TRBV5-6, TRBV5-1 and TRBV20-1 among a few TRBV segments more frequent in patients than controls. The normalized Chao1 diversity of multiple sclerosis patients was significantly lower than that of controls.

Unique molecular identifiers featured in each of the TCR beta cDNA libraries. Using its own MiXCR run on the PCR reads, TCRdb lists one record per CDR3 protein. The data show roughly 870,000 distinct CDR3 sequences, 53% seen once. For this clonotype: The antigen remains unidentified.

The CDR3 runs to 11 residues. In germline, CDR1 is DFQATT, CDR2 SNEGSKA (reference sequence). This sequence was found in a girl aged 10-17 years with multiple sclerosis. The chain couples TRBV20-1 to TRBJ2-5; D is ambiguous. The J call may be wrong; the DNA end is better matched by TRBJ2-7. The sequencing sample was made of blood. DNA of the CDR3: TGCAGTGCTAGAACCGCCTACGAGCAGTACTTC. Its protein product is CSARTAYEQYF.